This TCR beta chain was identified in a study of T cells in Graves' hyperthyroidism and ophthalmopathy. The CDR3 is 14 amino acids. V was cut by 10 bases and J by 3 bases, with 17 bases left in between. The germline V gene encodes CDR1 MNHNS and CDR2 SASEGT. It was RNA transcripts that yielded the amplified TCR beta CDR3 regions. The TCR CDR3 first-round RT-PCR relied on the HTBI primer set. One entry per CDR3 protein results from TCRdb running MiXCR on the multiplex PCR reads. The sample comprises roughly 360,000 distinct CDR3 sequences, roughly 13% of which are singletons, and less than 25% rests with the top ten.

The chain is built from TRBV6-1 and TRBJ2-3; the D is unclear. The specimen was blood. The sequence came from a man aged 25-45 years with Graves' hyperthyroidism that later progressed to Graves' ophthalmopathy. CDR3 bases: TGTGCCACCCAAAAGCTATTGAGGACAGATACGCAGTATTTT. Translated: CATQKLLRTDTQYF.